A single sample is the source of the 28 T cell receptor beta chains below, sequenced in a study of T cells in tumors after PD-1 blockade. The protocol was immunoSEQ multiplex PCR, while the TCRdb copy is restricted to in-frame clones and leaves out a portion. The sample contains about 33,000 clones, about three quarters of which appear only once. Here the sequenced sample was PBMCs, taken before anti-PD-1 treatment. The receptors shown here come from a human donor with basal cell carcinoma.

The chain carries TRBV2 and TRBJ1-5; D is ambiguous. This CDR3 has 15 amino acids. The V gene's germline CDR1 is SNHLY and CDR2 FYNNEI. V shed 3 bases and J shed 1 base, with 10 bases lying between them. CDR3 coding DNA: TGTGCCAGCAGTGATGCCAGGATAAGCAATCAGCCCCAGCATTTT. Its translation: CASSDARISNQPQHF.

This chain uses TRBV7-9 with TRBJ1-5, with 7 bases fitting TRBD1. Trimming took 5 bases from V and 5 from J; bases not matched to a gene: 12. Germline values: CDR1 SEHNR, CDR2 FQNEAQ (reference sequence). The CDR3 runs to 16 residues. This CDR3 reads CASSPGWTGVDQPQHF. CDR3 sequence (DNA): TGTGCCAGCAGCCCCGGGTGGACAGGAGTGGATCAGCCCCAGCATTTT.

V gene TRBV15 combines with J gene TRBJ2-7; D remains unclear. The CDR3 is made up of 16 amino acids. V shed 0 bases and J shed 2 bases, with 14 bases lying between them. The germline V gene has CDR1 LNHNV and CDR2 YYDKDF (reference sequence). In DNA form, the CDR3 reads TGTGCCACCAGCAGAGATACAGCGACAAACACCTACGAGCAGTACTTC. Its protein product is CATSRDTATNTYEQYF.

The chain employs TRBV6-5 and TRBJ2-3, with a tentative D call TRBD1 (6 bases). The CDR3 contains 15 residues. Germline V gene lookup returns CDR1 MNHEY and CDR2 SVGAGI. Trimming left V 5 bases short and J 3 bases short, with 15 bases between. The CDR3 DNA is TGTGCCAGCAGTCCAGGGGCCTCGAAGACAGATACGCAGTATTTT. It translates to CASSPGASKTDTQYF.

The V call is TRBV6-2 or TRBV6-3, the J call TRBJ2-7, with 7 positions matching TRBD1. The CDR3 is 14 residues long. Germline CDR1 is MNHEY and CDR2 is SVGEGT. The J segment lost 5 bases and the V segment lost 5 bases, leaving 9 bases of the junction unmatched. As DNA, the CDR3 is TGTGCCAGCAGTCGGAACAGGGGTAGCCACGAGCAGTACTTC. It translates to CASSRNRGSHEQYF.

This chain joins TRBV9 and TRBJ1-6; D is uncertain. CDR1 is SGDLS, CDR2 YYNGEE, per germline. Trimming took off 0 bases at V and 7 bases at J, with 5 bases between the two ends. The CDR3 extends over 13 amino acids. The CDR3 is CASSVEKNSPLHF. The DNA of the CDR3 is TGTGCCAGCAGCGTAGAGAAGAATTCACCCCTCCACTTT.

This clone was seen a few times. One end of the junction fails to match germline, which may point to a read error. The chain carries TRBV7-7 and TRBJ2-3; TRBD2 matches at 9 bases. This CDR3 is 15 amino acids long. Germline assignment: CDR1 SSHAT and CDR2 FNYEAQ (reference sequence). CDR3 coding DNA: TGTGCTAGCAGCTTAGCGGGAGCGGGCGCAGATACGCAGTATTTT. Translation: CASSLAGAGADTQYF. The full variable domain, in which reference TRBV7-7 and TRBJ2-3 provide the parts outside the CDR3, is GAGVSQSPRYKVTKRGQDVTLRCDPISSHATLYWYQQALGQGPEFLTYFNYEAQPDKSGLPSDRFSAERPEGSISTLTIQRTEQRDSAMYRCASSLAGAGADTQYFGPGTRLTVL.

V and J are TRBV6-2 or TRBV6-3 and TRBJ1-2; D is possibly TRBD1 (5 bases). V was trimmed by 6 bases and J by 2 bases, leaving 13 bases between them. The CDR3 runs to 14 residues. Germline V CDR1 and CDR2: MNHEY, SVGEGT. This chain's CDR3 is CASSRLGANYGYTF. CDR3 DNA: TGTGCCAGCAGCCGATTAGGGGCGAACTATGGCTACACCTTC.

In its sample, this clone was seen a few times. V and J are TRBV5-1 and TRBJ2-7; possibly TRBD1 for D (6 bases). Trimming stripped 2 bases from V and 7 bases from J, with 16 bases between. Germline V gene lookup returns CDR1 SGHRS and CDR2 YFSETQ. The CDR3 is 14 residues long. This CDR3 is CASSFPQGSGEQYF. The CDR3 nucleotides read TGCGCCAGCAGCTTTCCACAGGGATCGGGGGAGCAGTACTTC.

The chain uses TRBV2 and TRBJ1-1, with D possibly being TRBD1 (6 bases). CDR3 length equals 14 residues. Germline-derived CDR1 and CDR2 are SNHLY and FYNNEI. V lost 10 bases and J lost 1, with 16 bases in between. CDR3 loop: CATQAGHRNTEAFF. CDR3 DNA sequence: TGTGCCACCCAGGCGGGACACCGGAACACTGAAGCTTTCTTT.

The V call is TRBV4-2, the J call TRBJ2-3; a weak D match, TRBD2 (5 bases). CDR3 length equals 14 residues. Germline V gene data show CDR1 as LGHNA and CDR2 as YNFKEQ. V dropped 4 bases and J dropped 3 bases, with 11 bases sitting between them. The CDR3 DNA is TGTGCCAGCAGCCCACGAGCGGAGACAGATACGCAGTATTTT. It encodes CASSPRAETDTQYF.

This clone occurred a few times. The CDR3 reads CASSQVTENYGYTF. The CDR3 DNA reads TGTGCCAGCAGTCAAGTAACGGAGAACTATGGCTACACCTTC. The chain joins TRBV6-2 or TRBV6-3 to TRBJ1-2; no clear D gene. The CDR3 sequence is 14 residues long. The V end was cut by 5 bases, the J end by 2 bases, with 12 bases between. Germline V lookup: CDR1 MNHEY, CDR2 SVGEGT.

With respect to this clone: The same CDR3 can be traced to other DNA sequences in this sample. The chain employs TRBV5-1 and TRBJ2-5; D possibly matches TRBD1 or TRBD2 (6 bases each). Deletions cut 4 bases from V and 3 bases from J, with 10 bases between. The CDR3 has 13 residues. Germline-derived CDR1 and CDR2 are SGHRS and YFSETQ. The CDR3 reads CASSGGQKETQYF. The CDR3, as DNA: TGCGCCAGCAGCGGGGGGCAAAAAGAGACCCAGTACTTC.

The rearrangement joins TRBV11-3 to TRBJ2-6; 9 bases match TRBD1. In germline, CDR1 is SGHNT, CDR2 YENEEA. The CDR3 totals 19 residues. The V and J ends lost 4 bases and 1 base, in that order; junction bases with no gene match: 11. For the CDR3, the DNA is TGTGCCAGCAGCTCATTGTACACCGGGACAGGGTCTGGGGCCAACGTCCTGACTTTC. Protein sequence: CASSSLYTGTGSGANVLTF.

The J gene is TRBJ2-7, the V gene TRBV5-6; TRBD1 or TRBD2 may be the D gene (6 bases each). Trimming removed 3 bases at V and 4 bases at J, with 11 bases between. From germline, CDR1 is SGHDT and CDR2 YYEEEE. This CDR3 contains 13 residues. Here the CDR3 DNA reads TGTGCCAGCAGCTCCGGGGGCCCTTACGAGCAGTACTTC. Translation gives CASSSGGPYEQYF. The entire variable domain, with the rest obtained from reference TRBV5-6 and TRBJ2-7, is as follows: DAGVTQSPTHLIKTRGQQVTLRCSPKSGHDTVSWYQQALGQGPQFIFQYYEEEERQRGNFPDRFSGHQFPNYSSELNVNALLLGDSALYLCASSSGGPYEQYFGPGTRLTVT.

The CDR3 is CASSQVPSLGNEQFF. CDR3 nucleotides: TGCGCCAGCAGCCAAGTTCCCTCACTGGGCAATGAGCAGTTCTTC. V and J are TRBV4-1 and TRBJ2-1; D is unresolved. CDR1 is MGHRA and CDR2 is YSYEKL in the germline V gene. With 1 base removed from V and 6 bases from J, the gap between germline ends came to 13 bases. The CDR3 runs 15 residues.

The chain links TRBV23-1 to TRBJ1-3; no clear D gene. TRBV23-1 is flagged as an ORF with uncertain function. The CDR3 is made up of 12 amino acids. The CDR3 region has the DNA TGCGCTCCCCCCCGGTGGGGAAACACCATATATTTT. Translating gives CAPPRWGNTIYF.

The chain has TRBV18 and TRBJ2-2; D may be TRBD1 (5 bases). CDR1 and CDR2 (germline): KGHSH, LQKENI. This CDR3 contains 15 residues. Trimming left V 3 bases short and J 1 base short, with 9 bases between. This chain's CDR3 is CASSPGLENTGELFF. CDR3 nucleotides: TGTGCCAGCTCACCGGGGCTAGAGAACACCGGGGAGCTGTTTTTT.

V is TRBV5-1 and J is TRBJ2-5; D is perhaps TRBD1 (6 bases). Germline V lookup: CDR1 SGHRS, CDR2 YFSETQ. V was clipped by 1 base and J by 1 base, with 8 bases between them. The CDR3 contains 14 residues. The CDR3 loop is CASSLPRGQETQYF. The CDR3 nucleotides read TGCGCCAGCAGCTTGCCCAGGGGCCAAGAGACCCAGTACTTC.

V is TRBV4-2 and J is TRBJ2-4; 8 nucleotides align to TRBD1. The CDR3 consists of 15 residues. CDR1 and CDR2 from the germline V gene are LGHNA and YNFKEQ. With V trimmed by 0 bases and J by 3 bases, 1 base remained unmatched. The CDR3 reads CASSQETGGKNIQYF. In DNA, the CDR3 is TGTGCCAGCAGCCAAGAAACAGGGGGCAAAAACATTCAGTACTTC.

The rearrangement links TRBV6-6 to TRBJ2-7; D is perhaps TRBD1 (5 bases). Germline V gene data show CDR1 as MNHNY and CDR2 as SVGAGI (reference sequence). The germline V and J ends were trimmed by 6 bases and 0 bases, with 12 bases remaining between them. The CDR3 covers 14 residues. The CDR3 sequence: CASRGAGRSYEQYF. The CDR3 DNA follows: TGTGCCAGCAGAGGGGCCGGGCGCTCCTACGAGCAGTACTTC.

The chain joins TRBV19 to TRBJ2-7; 8 bases line up with TRBD1. This CDR3 region has 15 residues. The germline V gene has CDR1 LNHDA and CDR2 SQIVND (reference sequence). The junction had 6 bases not matched to a gene; V was cut back by 3 bases and J by 2 bases. CDR3 in DNA: TGTGCCAGTAGTATCTTCCAGGGGGCGACCTACGAGCAGTACTTC. Its protein is CASSIFQGATYEQYF.

The chain joins TRBV11-3 to TRBJ2-3; D remains ambiguous. The length of the CDR3 is 16 residues. Germline assignment: CDR1 SGHNT and CDR2 YENEEA. Trimming stripped 6 bases from V and 2 bases from J, with 18 bases between. CDR3 nucleotide sequence: TGTGCCAGCAGTGCGCGGCATGGGCCGAACACAGATACGCAGTATTTT. Translating it yields CASSARHGPNTDTQYF.

This clone has just a few counts. This rearrangement joins TRBV2 to TRBJ1-2; a weak D match, TRBD1 (5 bases). Germline CDR1 and CDR2: SNHLY and FYNNEI. The CDR3 loop spans 13 amino acids. Between the trimmed V and J ends, which lost 6 bases and 5 bases, there was a span of 13 bases. CDR3 in amino acids: CASRSGALYGYTF. CDR3 DNA: TGTGCCAGCAGGAGCGGGGCTCTATATGGCTACACCTTC.

This chain links TRBV4-2 with TRBJ2-1, with D maybe TRBD2 (5 bases). Trimming removed 1 base at V and 2 bases at J, with 9 bases between. The CDR3 loop spans 15 amino acids. Germline CDR1 LGHNA, CDR2 YNFKEQ. The CDR3 reads CASSQGPGTYNEQFF. The CDR3 nucleotides read TGTGCCAGCAGCCAAGGCCCCGGGACCTACAATGAGCAGTTCTTC.

The chain joins TRBV28 to TRBJ1-1; a possible D gene is TRBD1 (5 bases). Germline assignment: CDR1 MDHEN and CDR2 SYDVKM. CDR3 size: 14 residues. V shed 7 bases and J shed 3 bases, with 15 bases lying between them. DNA for the CDR3: TGTGCCAGCATCCTTGGGGGGGGATACACTGAAGCTTTCTTT. It is translated as CASILGGGYTEAFF. Combining the CDR3 with reference TRBV28 and TRBJ1-1 gives the whole variable domain DVKVTQSSRYLVKRTGEKVFLECVQDMDHENMFWYRQDPGLGLRLIYFSYDVKMKEKGDIPEGYSVSREKKERFSLILESASTNQTSMYLCASILGGGYTEAFFGQGTRLTVV.

The rearrangement links TRBV5-4 to TRBJ2-7; D gene unclear. The CDR3 consists of 13 residues. V lost 0 bases, J lost 5 bases, and 9 bases lay in between. Looked up from germline, CDR1 is SGHNT and CDR2 is YYREEE (reference sequence). The CDR3 here is CASSLALYNEQYF. CDR3 DNA sequence: TGTGCCAGCAGCTTGGCCCTCTACAACGAGCAGTACTTC.

The chain uses TRBV5-4 and TRBJ2-1; D possibly matches TRBD1 or TRBD2 (5 bases each). From germline, CDR1 is SGHNT and CDR2 YYREEE (reference sequence). The CDR3 loop spans 15 amino acids. Trimming left V 4 bases short and J 7 bases short, with 18 bases between. The DNA of the CDR3 is TGTGCCAGCAGCCGTCCGAGTACGAGGGGAAATGAGCAGTTCTTC. Its protein product is CASSRPSTRGNEQFF.